This entry lists 6 T cell receptor beta chains sequenced from one sample in a study of molecular identifiers for immune sequencing clone quantification. MiXCR, applied by TCRdb to the PCR reads, yields one record per CDR3 protein. Among about 640,000 distinct CDR3 sequences listed, about 20% were seen once. The sample taken for sequencing was naive CD8+ T cells from blood, with Jurkat cell RNA spiked in. Documented subset: FACS-sorted CD8+CD4-CCR7+CD45RA+ naive T cells. The origin of the receptors is a human donor in good health. Some libraries in this study had Jurkat cell RNA spiked in.

This clonotype has at least ten counts. The V call is TRBV6-2 or TRBV6-3, the J call TRBJ1-5; 7 nucleotides align to TRBD1. The J segment lost 4 bases and the V segment lost 4 bases, leaving 7 bases of the junction unmatched. CDR3 length equals 15 residues. Germline V gene lookup returns CDR1 MNHEY and CDR2 SVGEGT. The CDR3 loop is CASSFVTGQNQPQHF. CDR3 DNA sequence: TGTGCCAGCAGTTTTGTGACAGGGCAAAATCAGCCCCAGCATTTT.

The V gene is TRBV12-3 or TRBV12-4, the J gene TRBJ1-2; D might be TRBD1 (5 bases). This CDR3 comprises 14 residues. Trimming took off 5 bases at V and 2 bases at J, with 12 bases between the two ends. CDR3: CASSTGLANYGYTF. In DNA form, the CDR3 reads TGTGCCAGCAGTACAGGACTAGCAAACTATGGCTACACCTTC.

Ten or more counts support this clonotype. The chain joins TRBV5-8 to TRBJ2-3; 8 nucleotides line up with TRBD1. Losses at the gene ends were 3 bases for V and 0 bases for J; bases not matched to a gene: 6. There are 16 residues in the CDR3. Germline V lookup: CDR1 SGHTS, CDR2 YDEGEE. The CDR3 reads CASSSGQGGSTDTQYF. CDR3 bases: TGTGCCAGCAGCTCCGGACAGGGCGGTAGCACAGATACGCAGTATTTT.

To note about this clonotype: This may be a read error, as it is one base from a much larger clone. The genes are TRBV10-3 and TRBJ2-5; D remains unclear. Germline CDR1 is ENHRY and CDR2 is SYGVKD. The CDR3 runs 12 residues. CDR3 in amino acids: CAIGSVQGTQYF. CDR3 DNA sequence: TGTGCCATCGGTTCAGTACAAGGGACCCAGTACTTC.

A word on this clonotype: A read error may explain this, as a much larger clone is one base away. This chain uses TRBV6-2 or TRBV6-3 with TRBJ1-1, with D unresolved. V was trimmed by 2 bases and J by 4 bases, leaving 11 bases between them. The CDR3 extends over 14 amino acids. Germline values: CDR1 MNHEY, CDR2 SVGEGT. CDR3 bases: TGTGCCAGCAGTTACGACGAGGGCAGCACTGAAGCTTTCTTT. Protein sequence: CASSYDEGSTEAFF.

The V gene is TRBV4-1, the J gene TRBJ2-1, with 8 bases aligning to TRBD2. The V gene end was trimmed by 0 bases and the J gene end by 5 bases; junction bases not matched to a gene: 9. CDR1 is MGHRA and CDR2 is YSYEKL in the germline V gene. The CDR3 consists of 17 residues. The CDR3 bases are TGCGCCAGCAGCCAAGAGGTCCGGGAGGGCCGGGACAATGAGCAGTTCTTC. Its translation is CASSQEVREGRDNEQFF.